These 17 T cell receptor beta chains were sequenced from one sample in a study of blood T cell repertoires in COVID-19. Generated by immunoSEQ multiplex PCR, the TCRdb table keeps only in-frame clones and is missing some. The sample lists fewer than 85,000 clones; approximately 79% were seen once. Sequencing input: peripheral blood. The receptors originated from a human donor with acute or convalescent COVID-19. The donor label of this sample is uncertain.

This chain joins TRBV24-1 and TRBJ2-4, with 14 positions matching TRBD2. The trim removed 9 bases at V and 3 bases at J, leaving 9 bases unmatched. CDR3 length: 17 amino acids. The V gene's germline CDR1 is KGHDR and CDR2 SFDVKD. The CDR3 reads CATPTSGRGGGKNIQYF. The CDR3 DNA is TGTGCCACCCCGACTAGCGGGAGGGGGGGTGGCAAAAACATTCAGTACTTC.

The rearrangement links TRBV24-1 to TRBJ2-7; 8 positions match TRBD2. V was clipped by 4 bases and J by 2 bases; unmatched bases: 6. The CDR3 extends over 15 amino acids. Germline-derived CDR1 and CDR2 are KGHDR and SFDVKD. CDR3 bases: TGTGCCACCAGTGACCGACTAGCGCAAACCTACGAGCAGTACTTC. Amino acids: CATSDRLAQTYEQYF.

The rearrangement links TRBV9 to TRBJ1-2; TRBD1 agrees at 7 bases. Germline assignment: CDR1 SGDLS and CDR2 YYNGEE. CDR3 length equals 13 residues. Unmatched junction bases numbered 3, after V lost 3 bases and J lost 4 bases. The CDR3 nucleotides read TGTGCCAGCAGCGCCGGGACAGTCTATGGCTACACCTTC. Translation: CASSAGTVYGYTF.

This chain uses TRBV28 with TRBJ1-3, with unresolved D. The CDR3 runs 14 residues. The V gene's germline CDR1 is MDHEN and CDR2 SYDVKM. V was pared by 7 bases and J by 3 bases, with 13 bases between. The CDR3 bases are TGTGCCAGCACTACGGGTACGTTTGGAAACACCATATATTTT. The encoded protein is CASTTGTFGNTIYF.

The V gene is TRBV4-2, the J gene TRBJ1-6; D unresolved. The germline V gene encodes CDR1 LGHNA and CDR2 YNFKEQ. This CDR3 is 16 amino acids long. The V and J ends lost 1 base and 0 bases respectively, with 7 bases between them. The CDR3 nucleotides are TGTGCCAGCAGCCAAGTGGCCAGCTCCTATAATTCACCCCTCCACTTT. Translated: CASSQVASSYNSPLHF.

DNA for the CDR3: TGTGCCAGCAGTGAGACTCCTGTAGGGGGCTATGGCTACACCTTC. It yields the protein CASSETPVGGYGYTF. V and J are TRBV6-1 and TRBJ1-2; TRBD1 might be the D (6 bases). The CDR3 contains 15 residues. Germline V gives CDR1 MNHNS, CDR2 SASEGT. V was pared by 3 bases and J by 4 bases, with 15 bases between.

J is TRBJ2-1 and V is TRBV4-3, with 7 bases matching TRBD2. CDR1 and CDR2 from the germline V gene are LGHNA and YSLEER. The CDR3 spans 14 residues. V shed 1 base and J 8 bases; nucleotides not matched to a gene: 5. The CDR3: CASSQGLAWDEQFF. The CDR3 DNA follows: TGCGCCAGCAGCCAAGGACTAGCCTGGGATGAGCAGTTCTTC.

CDR3 DNA sequence: TGCGCCAGCAGGAGGGAGAGCTCTGGAAACACCATATATTTT. It specifies CASRRESSGNTIYF. The chain recombines TRBV5-1 with TRBJ1-3; D is unclear. The CDR3 is 14 amino acids. CDR1 and CDR2 (germline): SGHRS, YFSETQ. The V and J ends lost 5 bases and 0 bases respectively, with 9 bases between them.

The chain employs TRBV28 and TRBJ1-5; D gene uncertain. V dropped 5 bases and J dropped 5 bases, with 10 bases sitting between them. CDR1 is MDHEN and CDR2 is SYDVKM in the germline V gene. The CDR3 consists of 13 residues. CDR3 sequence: CASSPYLDQPQHF. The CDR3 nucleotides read TGTGCCAGCAGTCCCTACCTAGATCAGCCCCAGCATTTT.

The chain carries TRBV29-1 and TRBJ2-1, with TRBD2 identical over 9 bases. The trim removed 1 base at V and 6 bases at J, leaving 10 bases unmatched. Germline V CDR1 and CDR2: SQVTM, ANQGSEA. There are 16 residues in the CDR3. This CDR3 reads CSVEGIAGALPNEQFF. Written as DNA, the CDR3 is TGCAGCGTTGAAGGGATAGCGGGAGCCCTGCCCAATGAGCAGTTCTTC.

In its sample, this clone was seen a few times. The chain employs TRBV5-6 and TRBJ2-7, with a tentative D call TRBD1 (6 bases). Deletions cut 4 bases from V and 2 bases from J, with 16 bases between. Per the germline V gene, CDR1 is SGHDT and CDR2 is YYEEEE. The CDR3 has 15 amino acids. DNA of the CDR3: TGTGCCAGCAGCCCCCAGGGGCGCGTGGCCTACGAGCAGTACGTC. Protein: CASSPQGRVAYEQYV.

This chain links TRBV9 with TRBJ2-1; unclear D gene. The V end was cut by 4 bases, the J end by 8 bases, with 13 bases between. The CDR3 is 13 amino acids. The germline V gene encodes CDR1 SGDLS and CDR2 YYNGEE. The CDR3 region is CASSPRTRDEQFF. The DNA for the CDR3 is TGTGCCAGCAGCCCACGCACACGGGATGAGCAGTTCTTC.

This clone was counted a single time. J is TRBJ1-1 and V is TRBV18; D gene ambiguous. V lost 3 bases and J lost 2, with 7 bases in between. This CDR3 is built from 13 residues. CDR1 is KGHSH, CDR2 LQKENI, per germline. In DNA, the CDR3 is TGTGCCAGCTCACCCGTGGCTAACACTGAAGCTTTCTTT. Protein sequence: CASSPVANTEAFF.

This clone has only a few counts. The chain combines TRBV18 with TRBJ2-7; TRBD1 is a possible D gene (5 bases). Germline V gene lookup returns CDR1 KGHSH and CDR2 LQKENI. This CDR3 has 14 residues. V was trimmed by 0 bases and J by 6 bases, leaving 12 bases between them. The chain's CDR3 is CASSPPGQYGEQYF. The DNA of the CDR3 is TGTGCCAGCTCACCACCAGGACAATACGGCGAGCAGTACTTC.

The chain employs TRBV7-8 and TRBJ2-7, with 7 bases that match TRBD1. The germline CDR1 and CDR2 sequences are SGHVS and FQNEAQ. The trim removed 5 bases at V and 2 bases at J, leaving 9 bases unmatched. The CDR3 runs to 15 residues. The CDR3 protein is CASSRGRQGTYEQYF. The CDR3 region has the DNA TGTGCCAGCAGCAGGGGACGACAGGGAACCTACGAGCAGTACTTC.

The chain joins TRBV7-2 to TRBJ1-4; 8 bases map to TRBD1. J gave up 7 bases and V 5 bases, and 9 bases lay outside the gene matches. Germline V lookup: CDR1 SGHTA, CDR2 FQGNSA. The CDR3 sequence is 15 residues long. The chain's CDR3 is CASSEGTGWGEKLFF. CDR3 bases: TGTGCCAGCAGCGAGGGGACAGGCTGGGGTGAAAAACTGTTTTTT.

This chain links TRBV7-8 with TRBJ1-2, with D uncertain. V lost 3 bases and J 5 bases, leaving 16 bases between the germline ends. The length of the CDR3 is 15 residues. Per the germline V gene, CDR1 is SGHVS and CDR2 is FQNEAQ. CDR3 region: CASSFSSRGAYGYTF. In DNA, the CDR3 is TGTGCCAGCAGCTTTAGCTCTAGAGGCGCTTATGGCTACACCTTC.